The 24 T cell receptor beta chains reported below all come from one sample, sequenced in a study of post-analysis software for immune sequencing data (dated by TCRdb to the mid-2010s). General conclusions and limits of the study: Significantly higher frequencies in patients than in controls were found for five or six TRBV segments, including TRBV5-6, TRBV5-1 and TRBV20-1.

For these receptors, no antigen is known. Libraries were constructed by PCR. TCRdb names Illumina HiSeq 2500 as the instrument used. To reduce PCR and sequencing biases, unique molecular identifiers were incorporated into the TCR beta cDNA libraries. The public reads were run again by TCRdb, first through fastp at Q25 and then through MiXCR, and only productive beta chains were kept. Each entry merges the rows of one CDR3 protein and shows their most common DNA and genes. The sample yields 600,000 to 750,000 distinct CDR3 sequences; approximately 59% were counted once. The ten largest make up roughly 10% of the sample. The specimen was blood. The receptors originated from a girl aged 2-15 years with multiple sclerosis.

The CDR3 DNA follows: TGTGCCACCAGGACTAGCGACTCCTACGAGCAGTACTTC. Amino acid sequence: CATRTSDSYEQYF. The chain carries TRBV10-3 and TRBJ2-7; 9 bases align to TRBD2. CDR1 is ENHRY and CDR2 is SYGVKD in the germline V gene. The CDR3 spans 13 residues. V shed 10 bases and J 0 bases; nucleotides not matched to a gene: 4.

The chain recombines TRBV6-2 or TRBV6-3 with TRBJ2-5; no clear D gene. The CDR3 length is 14 residues. With 2 bases removed from V and 2 bases from J, the gap between germline ends came to 9 bases. The germline V gene has CDR1 MNHEY and CDR2 SVGEGT. CDR3 nucleotides: TGTGCCAGCAGTTACGGGTCTAAGCAAGAGACCCAGTACTTC. Translation gives CASSYGSKQETQYF.

The V and J genes are TRBV6-5 and TRBJ1-1, with TRBD1 matching over 9 bases. Trimming removed 6 bases from V and 3 bases from J; junction bases left unmatched: 11. The CDR3 length is 16 residues. CDR1 and CDR2 from the germline V gene are MNHEY and SVGAGI. CDR3 loop: CASRRRTGARDTEAFF. CDR3 DNA sequence: TGTGCCAGCAGACGACGGACAGGGGCAAGGGACACTGAAGCTTTCTTT.

This clonotype appeared a few times. The chain links TRBV20-1 to TRBJ2-3, with 7 bases matching TRBD2. The CDR3 totals 15 residues. Germline CDR1 reads DFQATT; CDR2 reads SNEGSKA (reference sequence). Losses at the gene ends were 6 bases for V and 4 bases for J; bases not matched to a gene: 13. The CDR3 sequence: CSASGTWLRADTQYF. The CDR3 DNA reads TGCAGTGCGAGCGGGACCTGGCTCAGGGCAGATACGCAGTATTTT.

V is TRBV3-1 and J is TRBJ2-1; D might be TRBD2 (5 bases). With 3 bases removed from V and 10 bases from J, the gap between germline ends came to 13 bases. The CDR3 loop spans 13 amino acids. Germline loops: CDR1 LGHDT, CDR2 YNNKEL (reference sequence). The CDR3 coding sequence is TGTGCCAGCAGCCATCTGGACTCAAGGGAGCAGTTCTTC. This sequence encodes CASSHLDSREQFF.

Written as DNA, the CDR3 is TGCGCCAGCAGCTTGGCCTGGGTGGGGGTTGAGCAGTTCTTC. It yields the protein CASSLAWVGVEQFF. The chain joins TRBV5-1 to TRBJ2-1; D may be TRBD1 or TRBD2 (5 bases each). V lost 0 bases and J 9 bases, leaving 13 bases between the germline ends. The CDR3 has 14 amino acids. CDR1 is SGHRS and CDR2 is YFSETQ in the germline V gene.

This clonotype occurred a few times. The chain combines TRBV5-1 with TRBJ2-5; the D gene is possibly TRBD1 (6 bases). The CDR3 spans 16 residues. V lost 0 bases to trimming and J lost 4 bases, with 16 bases between them. Looked up from germline, CDR1 is SGHRS and CDR2 is YFSETQ. CDR3 bases: TGCGCCAGCAGCTTGGAAGAGGGACAATGGGGAGAGACCCAGTACTTC. It specifies CASSLEEGQWGETQYF.

J is TRBJ1-5 and V is TRBV18, with D perhaps matching TRBD1 (5 bases). Looked up from germline, CDR1 is KGHSH and CDR2 is LQKENI. V was cut by 2 bases and J by 4 bases, with 27 bases left in between. The CDR3 length is 20 residues. The CDR3 DNA is TGTGCCAGCTCACCAAGGGGTCGGGGAGAGGACGGCCGCCAAAATCAGCCCCAGCATTTT. It encodes CASSPRGRGEDGRQNQPQHF.

In this sample, this clonotype turned up a few times. The rearrangement links TRBV20-1 to TRBJ1-5; D is unclear. From germline, CDR1 is DFQATT and CDR2 SNEGSKA (reference sequence). V gave up 0 bases and J gave up 0 bases, with 9 bases separating them. This CDR3 has 15 residues. Here the CDR3 DNA reads TGCAGTGCTAGAGAGGTTGGTCATAGCAATCAGCCCCAGCATTTT. It yields the protein CSAREVGHSNQPQHF.

Only a few counts were recorded for this clonotype. The rearrangement uses TRBV7-2 and TRBJ2-5; possibly TRBD2 for D (5 bases). The CDR3 spans 14 residues. The germline V gene encodes CDR1 SGHTA and CDR2 FQGNSA. V lost 1 base and J lost 5, with 11 bases in between. In nucleotides, the CDR3 is TGTGCCAGCAGCTTAGGAGGGCCTAGGGAGACCCAGTACTTC. Amino acids: CASSLGGPRETQYF.

In DNA form, the CDR3 reads TGTGCCAGCAGTTCACCCACTGACGTTAACACTGAAGCTTTCTTT. This encodes CASSSPTDVNTEAFF. The J gene is TRBJ1-1, the V gene TRBV28; D is uncertain. CDR3 length equals 15 residues. Germline lookup yields CDR1 MDHEN and CDR2 SYDVKM. Trimming left V 4 bases short and J 2 bases short, with 14 bases between.

The chain combines TRBV11-3 with TRBJ1-1; D is undetermined. The V end lost 6 bases, the J end lost 4 bases, and 12 bases lay between the germline ends. This CDR3 is built from 13 residues. CDR1 is SGHNT, CDR2 YENEEA, per germline. This CDR3 is CASRRFGGTEAFF. DNA for the CDR3: TGTGCCAGCAGGCGATTCGGTGGCACTGAAGCTTTCTTT.

This clonotype was observed a handful of times. The chain has TRBV14 and TRBJ2-1; no firm D call. Between the trimmed V and J ends, which lost 0 bases and 3 bases, there was a span of 6 bases. Germline V gives CDR1 SGHDN, CDR2 FVKESK. The CDR3 sequence is 14 residues long. CDR3 amino acids: CASSQDASYNEQFF. The DNA of the CDR3 is TGTGCCAGCAGCCAAGATGCGAGCTACAATGAGCAGTTCTTC.

The chain uses TRBV5-1 and TRBJ2-7, with TRBD1 matching over 7 bases. The CDR3 spans 14 residues. V shed 2 bases, J shed 2 bases, and the junction held 4 bases outside the gene matches. Germline loops: CDR1 SGHRS, CDR2 YFSETQ. The CDR3 sequence is CASSFRQGPYEQYF. The DNA of the CDR3 is TGCGCCAGCAGCTTCCGACAGGGCCCCTACGAGCAGTACTTC.

This clonotype is a singleton in its sample. This rearrangement joins TRBV29-1 to TRBJ2-7; weak D call: TRBD1 (6 bases). The germline V and J ends were trimmed by 4 bases and 3 bases, with 7 bases remaining between them. The CDR3 is 11 amino acids. Germline lookup yields CDR1 SQVTM and CDR2 ANQGSEA. CDR3 coding DNA: TGCAGCGTTGGACAGGACTACGAGCAGTACTTC. Its protein is CSVGQDYEQYF.

The rearrangement uses TRBV19 and TRBJ2-1, with D maybe TRBD2 (5 bases). This CDR3 has 13 residues. The germline CDR1 and CDR2 sequences are LNHDA and SQIVND (reference sequence). V shed 4 bases and J shed 9 bases, with 13 bases lying between them. The CDR3 DNA reads TGTGCCAGTAGTACCCTCGGGGAAGGTGAGCAGTTCTTC. It specifies CASSTLGEGEQFF.

The chain links TRBV6-6 to TRBJ2-3; no clear D gene. CDR3 size: 14 residues. V dropped 6 bases and J dropped 0 bases, with 10 bases sitting between them. Germline assignment: CDR1 MNHNY and CDR2 SVGAGI (reference sequence). The CDR3 loop reads CASRRQLSTDTQYF. CDR3 DNA sequence: TGTGCCAGCAGGCGCCAATTAAGCACAGATACGCAGTATTTT.

There are a few counts of this clonotype. The chain couples TRBV29-1 to TRBJ2-1; possibly TRBD1 or TRBD2 for D (5 bases each). Germline-derived CDR1 and CDR2 are SQVTM and ANQGSEA. Trimming left V 3 bases short and J 2 bases short, with 23 bases between. The CDR3 covers 18 residues. The CDR3 sequence is CSVERPLGQGRTYNEQFF. The CDR3 DNA reads TGCAGCGTTGAGAGGCCCCTCGGGCAGGGACGGACCTACAATGAGCAGTTCTTC.

This clonotype occurred once. The rearrangement uses TRBV20-1 and TRBJ2-5; D may match TRBD1 or TRBD2 (5 bases each). The germline CDR1 and CDR2 sequences are DFQATT and SNEGSKA (reference sequence). V lost 0 bases and J lost 1, with 9 bases in between. This CDR3 has 14 residues. The CDR3 DNA follows: TGCAGTGCTAGAGAGGGACGGCTCCAAGAGACCCAGTACTTC. This sequence encodes CSAREGRLQETQYF.

The V and J genes are TRBV7-6 and TRBJ2-1; D unresolved. The germline V gene has CDR1 SGHVS and CDR2 FNYEAQ. The CDR3 contains 15 residues. Trimming left V 4 bases short and J 0 bases short, with 10 bases between. The CDR3 sequence is CASSSRASSYNEQFF. As DNA, the CDR3 is TGTGCCAGCAGCTCCCGAGCGAGCTCCTACAATGAGCAGTTCTTC.

This clonotype was recorded a few times. The V and J genes are TRBV30 and TRBJ1-2; the D is unclear. Germline loops: CDR1 GTSNPN, CDR2 SVGIG (reference sequence). Trimming stripped 4 bases from V and 6 bases from J, with 21 bases between. This CDR3 has 15 amino acids. Here the CDR3 reads CAWTPRGTRLHGYTF. Here the CDR3 DNA reads TGTGCCTGGACCCCACGGGGTACCCGTCTCCATGGCTACACCTTC.

This clonotype was seen a handful of times. The J gene is TRBJ2-3, the V gene TRBV5-1; TRBD2 matches 7 bases. From germline, CDR1 is SGHRS and CDR2 YFSETQ. The CDR3 length is 16 residues. V shed 4 bases, J shed 0 bases, and the junction held 8 bases outside the gene matches. In DNA, the CDR3 is TGCGCCAGCAGCCCCGGGTGGGGGGGGAGCACAGATACGCAGTATTTT. Protein sequence: CASSPGWGGSTDTQYF.

This clonotype appeared a few times. The chain recombines TRBV5-1 with TRBJ2-5; D is possibly TRBD1 (6 bases). CDR1 is SGHRS and CDR2 is YFSETQ in the germline V gene. Between the trimmed V and J ends, which lost 4 bases and 5 bases, there was a span of 18 bases. The CDR3 is 15 amino acids. The CDR3 here is CASSNGQPTPETQYF. The DNA for the CDR3 is TGCGCCAGCAGCAATGGACAGCCCACTCCCGAGACCCAGTACTTC.

The CDR3 bases are TGTGCCAGCAGTTACATAGCGGGTGCGACGGGGGATACGCAGTATTTT. Translated, it gives CASSYIAGATGDTQYF. The chain couples TRBV6-6 to TRBJ2-3; 7 nucleotides align to TRBD2. Germline CDR1 is MNHNY and CDR2 is SVGAGI (reference sequence). J was trimmed by 6 bases and V by 2 bases; bases with no gene match: 11. The CDR3 is made up of 16 amino acids.